Listed here are 11 T cell receptor beta chains from one sample, sequenced in a study of blood T cell repertoires in COVID-19. The data were produced by immunoSEQ multiplex PCR, yet TCRdb's version contains in-frame clones alone and is incomplete. The table shows roughly 160,000 clones, with approximately 80% occurring only once. Source material: PBMCs or T cells enriched from blood (not recorded which). These receptors all stem from a man aged 50 or older who had recovered from COVID-19.

V usage is TRBV30 and J usage is TRBJ1-3, with 11 bases aligning to TRBD1. Germline V gene sequence: CDR1 GTSNPN, CDR2 SVGIG (reference sequence). Trimming took 5 bases from V and 6 from J; bases not matched to a gene: 0. This CDR3 is 12 amino acids long. This chain's CDR3 is CAWGQGANTIYF. CDR3 nucleotide sequence: TGTGCCTGGGGACAGGGGGCAAACACCATATATTTT.

CDR3 coding DNA: TGTGCCAGCGGATTGACAGGGGGCTATGGCTACACCTTC. This encodes CASGLTGGYGYTF. The V and J genes are TRBV2 and TRBJ1-2; 9 nucleotides align to TRBD1. Germline CDR1 is SNHLY and CDR2 is FYNNEI. Trimming took 8 bases from V and 4 from J; bases not matched to a gene: 5. This CDR3 contains 13 residues.

The chain has TRBV4-2 and TRBJ2-7, with TRBD2 matching over 8 bases. CDR3 length equals 14 residues. The germline CDR1 and CDR2 sequences are LGHNA and YNFKEQ. V shed 2 bases, J shed 7 bases, and the junction held 7 bases outside the gene matches. The CDR3 sequence is CASSQMGAGEEQYF. The CDR3 DNA reads as TGTGCCAGCAGCCAAATGGGAGCGGGGGAAGAGCAGTACTTC.

V gene TRBV11-2 combines with J gene TRBJ2-2; the D is unclear. Trimming took 5 bases from V and 6 from J, leaving 7 bases between them. The CDR3 runs to 12 residues. Germline V gene sequence: CDR1 SGHAT, CDR2 FQNNGV. The CDR3 protein is CASSQWPGELFF. CDR3 DNA sequence: TGTGCCAGCAGCCAATGGCCCGGGGAGCTGTTTTTT. The full variable domain, completed using reference TRBV11-2 and TRBJ2-2, is EAGVAQSPRYKIIEKRQSVAFWCNPISGHATLYWYQQILGQGPKLLIQFQNNGVVDDSQLPKDRFSAERLKGVDSTLKIQPAKLEDSAVYLCASSQWPGELFFGEGSRLTVL.

The V call is TRBV28, the J call TRBJ1-3; TRBD1 might be the D (6 bases). This CDR3 comprises 15 residues. Between the trimmed V and J ends, which lost 2 bases and 0 bases, there was a span of 8 bases. Germline values: CDR1 MDHEN, CDR2 SYDVKM. The CDR3 region is CASSLADSSGNTIYF. The CDR3 nucleotides are TGTGCCAGCAGTTTAGCGGACAGCTCTGGAAACACCATATATTTT.

This clone is a singleton in its sample. The rearrangement links TRBV3-1 (or the pseudogene TRBV3-2) to TRBJ1-6; D gene unclear. The CDR3 sequence is 13 residues long. Germline CDR1 is LGHDT and CDR2 is YNNKEL (reference sequence). Trimming removed 1 base from V and 15 bases from J, with 13 bases in between. CDR3 coding DNA: TGTGCCAGCAGCCAAGCTCCCCCTACTCTCCTCCACTTT. Amino acid sequence: CASSQAPPTLLHF.

This chain links TRBV11-2 with TRBJ1-3, with 8 bases that match TRBD1. V lost 2 bases and J lost 3; bases outside the gene matches: 9. The CDR3 runs 17 residues. From germline, CDR1 is SGHAT and CDR2 FQNNGV. The CDR3 reads CASSLLAGGRLGNTIYF. CDR3 sequence (DNA): TGTGCCAGCAGCTTACTCGCAGGGGGCAGGCTTGGAAACACCATATATTTT. The full variable domain, rest sourced from reference TRBV11-2 and TRBJ1-3, is EAGVAQSPRYKIIEKRQSVAFWCNPISGHATLYWYQQILGQGPKLLIQFQNNGVVDDSQLPKDRFSAERLKGVDSTLKIQPAKLEDSAVYLCASSLLAGGRLGNTIYFGEGSWLTVV.

This chain uses TRBV29-1 with TRBJ1-1; maybe TRBD1 (5 bases). With 3 bases removed from V and 6 bases from J, the gap between germline ends came to 23 bases. The germline gives CDR1 SQVTM, CDR2 ANQGSEA. The CDR3 extends over 16 amino acids. CDR3 bases: TGCAGCGTTGAGGGGCCTGTATACAGCTCTGAGGCTGAAGCTTTCTTT. It yields the protein CSVEGPVYSSEAEAFF.

The gene calls are TRBV7-8 and TRBJ1-4; TRBD1 is a possible D gene (6 bases). Trimming shortened V by 1 base and J by 5 bases, and 14 bases separated the two germline ends. Looked up from germline, CDR1 is SGHVS and CDR2 is FQNEAQ. This CDR3 contains 16 residues. The CDR3 bases are TGTGCCAGCAGCTTAGGCCACAGGGCCCCAAATGAAAAACTGTTTTTT. Amino acid sequence: CASSLGHRAPNEKLFF.

V and J are TRBV6-1 and TRBJ1-2; no reliable D call. The germline V gene encodes CDR1 MNHNS and CDR2 SASEGT. Deletions cut 0 bases from V and 6 bases from J, with 8 bases between. This CDR3 has 13 amino acids. CDR3 nucleotide sequence: TGTGCCAGCAGTGAAGCCCCACTCGATGGCTACACCTTC. Its translation: CASSEAPLDGYTF.

This chain joins TRBV4-1 and TRBJ1-5, with D perhaps matching TRBD1 (6 bases). From germline, CDR1 is MGHRA and CDR2 YSYEKL. The CDR3 is 14 residues long. V was trimmed by 0 bases and J by 9 bases, leaving 12 bases between them. CDR3 loop: CASSQDGGRLPQHF. DNA of the CDR3: TGCGCCAGCAGCCAAGATGGGGGCCGCTTGCCCCAGCATTTT.